This entry describes one TCR beta chain. Antigen unknown. Germline V lookup: CDR1 ENHRY, CDR2 SYGVKD. The CDR3 runs 13 residues. V lost 4 bases and J 8 bases, leaving 14 bases between the germline ends. Intraepithelial and lamina propria lymphocytes were freed from processed graft tissue. The sample is drawn from a study of graft-versus-host responses after intestinal transplantation. Whole-study context: Multivisceral, liver-intestinal, or isolated intestinal transplants were performed in recipients. Tacrolimus and steroids were given for around 3 years to all recipients after anti-thymocyte globulin induction.

Here immunoSEQ multiplex PCR was the method, and the copy in TCRdb shows in-frame clones only, minus some. The sample has some 66,000 clones; under 90% are singletons. Findings and caveats of the study: GvH clones surfaced in recipient marrow, some emerging earlier in ileum or blood.

The chain is built from TRBV10-3 and TRBJ1-2, with TRBD1 as a possible D gene (5 bases). The sequences come from ileum tissue, collected around 350 days after transplant. The sequence was obtained from a human patient who received an intestinal transplant, so some T cells may come from the graft donor. The CDR3 region is CAISGGRRVGYTF. CDR3 nucleotide sequence: TGTGCCATCAGTGGGGGCCGCCGCGTCGGCTACACCTTC.